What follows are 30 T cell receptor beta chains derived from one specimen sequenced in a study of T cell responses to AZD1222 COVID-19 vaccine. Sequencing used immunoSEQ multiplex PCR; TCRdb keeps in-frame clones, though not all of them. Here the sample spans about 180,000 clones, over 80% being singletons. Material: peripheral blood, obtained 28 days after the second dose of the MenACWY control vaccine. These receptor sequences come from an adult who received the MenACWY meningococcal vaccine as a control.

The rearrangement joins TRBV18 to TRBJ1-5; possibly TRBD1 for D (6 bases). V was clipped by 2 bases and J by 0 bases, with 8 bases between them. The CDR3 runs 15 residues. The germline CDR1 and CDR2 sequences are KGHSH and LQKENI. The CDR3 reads CASSPRGDSNQPQHF. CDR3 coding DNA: TGTGCCAGCTCACCAAGGGGGGATAGCAATCAGCCCCAGCATTTT.

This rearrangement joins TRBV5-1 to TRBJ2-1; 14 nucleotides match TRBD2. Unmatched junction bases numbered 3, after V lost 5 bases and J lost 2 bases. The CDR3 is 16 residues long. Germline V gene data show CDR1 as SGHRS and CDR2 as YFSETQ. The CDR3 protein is CASSKGLAGAYNEQFF. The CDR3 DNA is TGCGCCAGCAGTAAGGGACTAGCGGGAGCCTACAATGAGCAGTTCTTC.

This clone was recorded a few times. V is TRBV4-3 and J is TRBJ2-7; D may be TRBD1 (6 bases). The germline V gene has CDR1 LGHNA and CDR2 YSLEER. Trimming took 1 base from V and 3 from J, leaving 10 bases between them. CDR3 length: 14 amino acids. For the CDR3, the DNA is TGCGCCAGCAGCCAAGGCAGGGGTGTCTACGAGCAGTACTTC. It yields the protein CASSQGRGVYEQYF.

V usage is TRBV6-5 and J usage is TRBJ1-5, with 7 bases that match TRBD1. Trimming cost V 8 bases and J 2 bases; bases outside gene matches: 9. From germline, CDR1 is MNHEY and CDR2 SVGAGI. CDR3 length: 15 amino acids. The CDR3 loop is CASPGDREGNQPQHF. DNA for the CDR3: TGTGCCAGCCCTGGAGACAGGGAAGGCAATCAGCCCCAGCATTTT.

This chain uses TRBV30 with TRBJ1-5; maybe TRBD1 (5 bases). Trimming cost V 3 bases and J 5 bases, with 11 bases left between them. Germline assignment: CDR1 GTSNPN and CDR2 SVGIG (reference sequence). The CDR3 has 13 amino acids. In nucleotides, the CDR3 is TGTGCCTGGAGCGGGGGATCGGATCAGCCCCAGCATTTT. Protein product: CAWSGGSDQPQHF.

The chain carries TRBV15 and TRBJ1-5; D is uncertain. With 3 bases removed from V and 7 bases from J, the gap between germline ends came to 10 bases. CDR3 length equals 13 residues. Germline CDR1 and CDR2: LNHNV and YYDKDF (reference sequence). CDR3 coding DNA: TGTGCCACCAGCAGCCTATCACGCCAGCCCCAGCATTTT. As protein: CATSSLSRQPQHF.

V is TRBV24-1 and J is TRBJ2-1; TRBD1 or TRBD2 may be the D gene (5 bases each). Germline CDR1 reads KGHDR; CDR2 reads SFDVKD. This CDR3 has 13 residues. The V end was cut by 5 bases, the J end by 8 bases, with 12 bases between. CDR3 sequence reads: CATSGASRDEQFF. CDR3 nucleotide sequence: TGTGCCACCAGTGGGGCTAGCAGGGATGAGCAGTTCTTC.

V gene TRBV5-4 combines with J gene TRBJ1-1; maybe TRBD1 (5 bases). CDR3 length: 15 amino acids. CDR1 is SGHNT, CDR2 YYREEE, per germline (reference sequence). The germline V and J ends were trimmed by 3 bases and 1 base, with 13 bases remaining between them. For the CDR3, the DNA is TGTGCCAGCAGCTCCGGGACGCTCAGGAACACTGAAGCTTTCTTT. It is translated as CASSSGTLRNTEAFF.

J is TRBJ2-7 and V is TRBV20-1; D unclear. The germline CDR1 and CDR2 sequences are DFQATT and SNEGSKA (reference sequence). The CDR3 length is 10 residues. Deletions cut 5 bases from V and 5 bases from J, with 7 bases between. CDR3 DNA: TGCAGTGCTCCTCTAGACGAGCAGTACTTC. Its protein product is CSAPLDEQYF.

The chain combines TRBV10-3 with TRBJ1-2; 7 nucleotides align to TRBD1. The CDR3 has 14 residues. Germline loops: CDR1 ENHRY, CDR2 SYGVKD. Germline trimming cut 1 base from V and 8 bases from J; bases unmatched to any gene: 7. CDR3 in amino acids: CAISEFDRALGYTF. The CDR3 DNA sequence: TGTGCCATCAGTGAGTTCGACAGGGCGTTGGGCTACACCTTC.

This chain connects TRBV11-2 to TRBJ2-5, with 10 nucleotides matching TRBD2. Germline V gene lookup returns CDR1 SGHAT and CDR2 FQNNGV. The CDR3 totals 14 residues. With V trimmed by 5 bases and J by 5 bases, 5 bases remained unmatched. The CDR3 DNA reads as TGTGCCAGCAGCCCGGGACTAGCGACGGAGACCCAGTACTTC. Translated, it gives CASSPGLATETQYF.

This CDR3 is CASSSQGAGNTIYF. CDR3 DNA sequence: TGTGCCAGCAGCTCACAGGGAGCTGGAAACACCATATATTTT. The chain links TRBV5-4 to TRBJ1-3, with D possibly being TRBD1 (6 bases). V gave up 3 bases and J gave up 2 bases, with 9 bases separating them. This CDR3 is built from 14 residues. CDR1 SGHNT and CDR2 YYREEE come from the germline V gene (reference sequence).

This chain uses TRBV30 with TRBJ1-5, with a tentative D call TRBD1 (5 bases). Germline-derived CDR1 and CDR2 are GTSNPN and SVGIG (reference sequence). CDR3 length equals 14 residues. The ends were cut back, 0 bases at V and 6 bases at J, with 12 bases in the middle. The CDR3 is CAWSVPQGRQPQHF. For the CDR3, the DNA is TGTGCCTGGAGTGTACCTCAGGGTCGTCAGCCCCAGCATTTT. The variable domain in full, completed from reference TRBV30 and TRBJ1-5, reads SQTIHQWPATLVQPVGSPLSLECTVEGTSNPNLYWYRQAAGRGLQLLFYSVGIGQISSEVPQNLSASRPQDRQFILSSKKLLLSDSGFYLCAWSVPQGRQPQHFGDGTRLSIL.

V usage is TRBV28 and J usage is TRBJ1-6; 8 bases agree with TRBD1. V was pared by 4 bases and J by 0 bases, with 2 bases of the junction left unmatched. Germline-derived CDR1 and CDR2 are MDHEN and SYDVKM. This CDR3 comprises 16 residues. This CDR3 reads CASSYTGGSYNSPLHF. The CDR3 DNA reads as TGTGCCAGCAGTTATACAGGGGGCTCCTATAATTCACCCCTCCACTTT.

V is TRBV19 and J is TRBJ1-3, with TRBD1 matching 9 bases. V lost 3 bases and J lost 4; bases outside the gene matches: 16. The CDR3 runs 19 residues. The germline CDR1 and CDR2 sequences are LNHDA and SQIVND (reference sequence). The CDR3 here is CASSILSRPGQGVGNTIYF. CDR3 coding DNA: TGTGCCAGTAGTATCTTGAGTCGCCCGGGACAGGGAGTCGGAAACACCATATATTTT.

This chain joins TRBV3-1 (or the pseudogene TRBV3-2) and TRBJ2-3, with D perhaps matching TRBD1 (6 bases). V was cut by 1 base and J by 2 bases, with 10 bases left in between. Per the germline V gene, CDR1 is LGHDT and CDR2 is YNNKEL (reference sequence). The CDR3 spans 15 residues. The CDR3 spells CASSQARTVTDTQYF. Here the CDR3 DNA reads TGTGCCAGCAGCCAAGCTAGGACAGTCACAGATACGCAGTATTTT.

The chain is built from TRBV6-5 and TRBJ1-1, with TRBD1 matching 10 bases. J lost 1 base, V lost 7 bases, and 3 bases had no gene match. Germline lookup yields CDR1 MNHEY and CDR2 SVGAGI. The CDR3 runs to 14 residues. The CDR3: CASTRTGGNTEAFF. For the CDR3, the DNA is TGTGCCAGCACCCGGACAGGGGGGAACACTGAAGCTTTCTTT.

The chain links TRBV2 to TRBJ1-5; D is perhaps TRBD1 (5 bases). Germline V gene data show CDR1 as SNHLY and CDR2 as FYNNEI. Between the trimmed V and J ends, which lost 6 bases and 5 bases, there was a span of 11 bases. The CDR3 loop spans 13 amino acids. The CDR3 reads CASRDRGDQPQHF. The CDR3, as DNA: TGTGCCAGCAGGGACCGGGGGGATCAGCCCCAGCATTTT.

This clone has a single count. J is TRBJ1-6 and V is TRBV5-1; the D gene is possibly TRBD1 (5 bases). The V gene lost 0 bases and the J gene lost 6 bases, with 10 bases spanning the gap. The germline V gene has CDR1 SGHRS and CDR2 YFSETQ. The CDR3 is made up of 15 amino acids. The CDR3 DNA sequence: TGCGCCAGCAGCTTGGTAGCAGGGATTAATTCACCCCTCCACTTT. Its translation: CASSLVAGINSPLHF.

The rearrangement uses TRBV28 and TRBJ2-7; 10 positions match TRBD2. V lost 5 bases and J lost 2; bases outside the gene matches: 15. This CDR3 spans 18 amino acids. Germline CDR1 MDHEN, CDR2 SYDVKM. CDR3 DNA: TGTGCCAGCAGTCATTACAGCGGGAGGGCTAGGTGGACCTACGAGCAGTACTTC. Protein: CASSHYSGRARWTYEQYF.

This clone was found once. The CDR3 loop is CASTGSGQITDTQYF. In DNA, the CDR3 is TGTGCCAGCACTGGTTCGGGACAAATCACAGATACGCAGTATTTT. This sequence joins TRBV7-2 and TRBJ2-3; D might be TRBD1 (6 bases). V was cut by 7 bases and J by 2 bases, with 16 bases left in between. Germline CDR1 and CDR2: SGHTA and FQGNSA. The CDR3 runs to 15 residues.

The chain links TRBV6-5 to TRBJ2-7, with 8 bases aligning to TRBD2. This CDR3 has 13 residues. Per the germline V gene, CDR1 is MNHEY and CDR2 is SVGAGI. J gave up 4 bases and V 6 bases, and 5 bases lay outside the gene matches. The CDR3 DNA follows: TGTGCCAGCAGACCGGGACTAGGGTACGAGCAGTACTTC. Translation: CASRPGLGYEQYF.

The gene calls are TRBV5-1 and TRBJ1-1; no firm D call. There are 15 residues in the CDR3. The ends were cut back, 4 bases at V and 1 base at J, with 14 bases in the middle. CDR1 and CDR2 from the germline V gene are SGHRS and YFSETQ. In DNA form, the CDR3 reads TGCGCCAGCAGCCCCATGAGTCGGGAGAACACTGAAGCTTTCTTT. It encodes CASSPMSRENTEAFF.

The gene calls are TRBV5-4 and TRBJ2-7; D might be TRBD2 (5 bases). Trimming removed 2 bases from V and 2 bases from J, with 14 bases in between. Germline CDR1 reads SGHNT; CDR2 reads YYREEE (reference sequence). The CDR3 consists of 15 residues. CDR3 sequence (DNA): TGTGCCAGCAGCTTCTCAGTCCGGGGTCCCTACGAGCAGTACTTC. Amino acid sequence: CASSFSVRGPYEQYF.

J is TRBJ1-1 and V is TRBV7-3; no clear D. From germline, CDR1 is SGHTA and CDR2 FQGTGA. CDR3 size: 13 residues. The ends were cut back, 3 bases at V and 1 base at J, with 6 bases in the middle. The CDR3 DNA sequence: TGTGCCAGCAGCTTGAGGGAGAACACTGAAGCTTTCTTT. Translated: CASSLRENTEAFF.

CDR3 in DNA: TGTGCCAGCAGACCCCCGCAAGGGTTCTACGAGCAGTACTTC. Its translation is CASRPPQGFYEQYF. The rearrangement uses TRBV6-6 and TRBJ2-7; D unclear. The CDR3 runs 14 residues. CDR1 and CDR2 (germline): MNHNY, SVGAGI (reference sequence). The V end was cut by 6 bases, the J end by 3 bases, with 15 bases between.

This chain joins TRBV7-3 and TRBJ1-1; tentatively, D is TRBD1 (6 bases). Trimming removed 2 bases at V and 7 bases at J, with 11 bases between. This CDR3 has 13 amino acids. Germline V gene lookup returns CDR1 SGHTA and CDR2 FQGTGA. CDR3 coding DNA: TGTGCCAGCAGCTTAGGTGAGGGGGGTGAAGCTTTCTTT. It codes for CASSLGEGGEAFF.

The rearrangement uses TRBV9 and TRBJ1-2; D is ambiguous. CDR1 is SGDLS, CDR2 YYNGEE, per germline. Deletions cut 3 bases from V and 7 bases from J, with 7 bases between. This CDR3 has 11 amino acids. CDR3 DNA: TGTGCCAGCAGCGACGAAAGTGGCTACACCTTC. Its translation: CASSDESGYTF.

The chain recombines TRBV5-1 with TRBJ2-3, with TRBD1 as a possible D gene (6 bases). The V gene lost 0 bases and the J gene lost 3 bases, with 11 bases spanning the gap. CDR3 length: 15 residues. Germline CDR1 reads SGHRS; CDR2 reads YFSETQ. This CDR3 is CASSLASQGTDTQYF. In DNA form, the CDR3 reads TGCGCCAGCAGCTTGGCCAGTCAGGGGACAGATACGCAGTATTTT.

The CDR3 loop reads CASSRSLTTGELFF. Written as DNA, the CDR3 is TGTGCCAGCAGTCGGTCCCTCACCACCGGGGAGCTGTTTTTT. This chain joins TRBV2 and TRBJ2-2; D not certain. This CDR3 spans 14 amino acids. V shed 5 bases and J shed 4 bases, with 11 bases lying between them. Germline V gives CDR1 SNHLY, CDR2 FYNNEI.